The 24 T cell receptor beta chains reported below all come from one sample, sequenced in a study of esophageal squamous cell carcinoma under preoperative chemotherapy. MiXCR, applied by TCRdb to the PCR reads, yields one record per CDR3 protein. The table records around 14,000 distinct CDR3 sequences, 60% of them present only once. Time point: before preoperative PTX-NDP chemotherapy. This sample was gathered from a patient given preoperative chemotherapy. These receptors were collected from a human donor with esophageal squamous cell carcinoma. The donor label of this sample is uncertain.

J is TRBJ1-2 and V is TRBV6-2 or TRBV6-3; 7 bases agree with TRBD1. The germline V gene has CDR1 MNHEY and CDR2 SVGEGT. The CDR3 is made up of 16 amino acids. V shed 5 bases and J 0 bases; nucleotides not matched to a gene: 9. This chain's CDR3 is CASSKTPGQPNYGYTF. In DNA form, the CDR3 reads TGTGCCAGCAGTAAGACTCCGGGACAGCCTAACTATGGCTACACCTTC.

In DNA form, the CDR3 reads TGTGCCAGCAGCCCCCTACGGGGGGGATCCTACGAGCAGTACTTC. It specifies CASSPLRGGSYEQYF. The chain joins TRBV7-2 to TRBJ2-1; TRBD2 matches at 8 bases. Near its end, the DNA agrees better with TRBJ2-7, so the J call may be wrong. The germline gives CDR1 SGHTA, CDR2 FQGNSA. The CDR3 runs 15 residues.

This clonotype was detected only a few times. The chain links TRBV6-4 to TRBJ1-2, with D unclear. Per germline, CDR1 MRHNA and CDR2 SNTAGT. The length of the CDR3 is 15 residues. V lost 0 bases to trimming and J lost 7 bases, with 15 bases between them. The CDR3 sequence: CASSDSDSVAGGYTF. The CDR3 DNA sequence: TGTGCCAGCAGTGACTCGGATTCGGTAGCGGGTGGCTACACCTTC.

The chain uses TRBV25-1 and TRBJ2-1; 9 bases fit TRBD1. TRBJ2-5 explains the end of the DNA better; the J call may be wrong. CDR3 length equals 19 residues. CDR1 is MGHDK, CDR2 SYGVNS, per germline. This chain's CDR3 is CASSAERTGADFTYGTQYF. DNA of the CDR3: TGTGCCAGCAGTGCAGAGAGGACAGGGGCCGATTTCACGTACGGGACCCAGTACTTC.

This chain connects TRBV10-1 to TRBJ2-2; 8 nucleotides agree with TRBD1. Germline loops: CDR1 WNHNN, CDR2 SYGVQD (reference sequence). The CDR3 contains 13 residues. V lost 6 bases to trimming and J lost 3 bases; unmatched junction nucleotides: 0. CDR3: CASRDRDTGELFF. In DNA form, the CDR3 reads TGCGCCAGCAGGGACAGGGACACCGGGGAGCTGTTTTTT.

The chain has TRBV6-5 and TRBJ2-3, with 7 bases that match TRBD2. The J call is doubtful: the DNA matches TRBJ2-7 better. Germline CDR1 is MNHEY and CDR2 is SVGAGI. This CDR3 is 18 amino acids long. The CDR3 protein is CASSSPGGRAGVTETQYF. The CDR3 region has the DNA TGTGCCAGCAGTTCCCCGGGAGGACGGGCGGGAGTCACAGAGACGCAGTACTTC.

The chain couples TRBV7-2 to TRBJ2-1, with 10 bases fitting TRBD2. V shed 5 bases, J shed 3 bases, and the junction held 4 bases outside the gene matches. The CDR3 is made up of 15 amino acids. Germline V CDR1 and CDR2: SGHTA, FQGNSA. CDR3 coding DNA: TGTGCCAGCAGCCCCTTAGCGGGGGGCTACAATGAGCAGTTCTTC. Encoded protein: CASSPLAGGYNEQFF.

There are a few counts of this clonotype. This sequence joins TRBV6-1 and TRBJ2-1; TRBD2 aligns across 11 bases. After removal of 0 bases from V and 4 bases from J, the junction contained 5 bases not matched to a gene. This CDR3 contains 17 residues. Germline CDR1 is MNHNS and CDR2 is SASEGT. The CDR3 region has the DNA TGTGCCAGCAGTGAAGCGGTACTAGCGGGAGTTTACAATGAGCAGTTCTTC. This gives the protein CASSEAVLAGVYNEQFF.

The CDR3 nucleotides are TGTGCGGGCAGTGGGGGACTAGACGTCGATACGCAGTATTTT. This codes for CAGSGGLDVDTQYF. This sequence joins TRBV6-1 and TRBJ2-3, with 8 bases identical to TRBD2. CDR3 length: 14 amino acids. Germline CDR1 reads MNHNS; CDR2 reads SASEGT.

The chain uses TRBV6-1 and TRBJ2-4, with 9 bases lining up with TRBD2. The assigned J gene may be wrong: the sequence end matches TRBJ2-3 better. Germline V gives CDR1 MNHNS, CDR2 SASEGT. There are 17 residues in the CDR3. The CDR3 DNA follows: TGTGCCAGCAGTGCAAGCGGGGGGCGGTTAGCCAAAAACATTCAGTATTTT. This encodes CASSASGGRLAKNIQYF.

This clonotype has at least ten counts. DNA of the CDR3: TGTGCCAGCAGTGCGGGACTAGCGGGCGGGTCGTGGACCCAGTACTTC. Translating gives CASSAGLAGGSWTQYF. V usage is TRBV6-1 and J usage is TRBJ2-5; 12 bases fit TRBD2. Trimming at V came to 4 bases and at J to 7 bases, leaving 10 bases not matched to a gene. Germline V gives CDR1 MNHNS, CDR2 SASEGT. The length of the CDR3 is 16 residues.

This clonotype was observed a few times. The chain combines TRBV6-1 with TRBJ2-3, with D perhaps TRBD1 (6 bases). The CDR3 sequence is 14 residues long. CDR1 is MNHNS, CDR2 SASEGT, per germline. The V and J ends lost 8 bases and 9 bases respectively, with 21 bases between them. CDR3 sequence reads: CASAGLGAKNTQYF. CDR3 sequence (DNA): TGTGCCAGCGCTGGCCTGGGGGCCAAAAACACGCAGTATTTT.

The chain couples TRBV6-1 to TRBJ2-3; D possibly corresponds to TRBD2 (5 bases). The end of the DNA fits TRBJ2-7 better, so the J call may be wrong. Germline loops: CDR1 MNHNS, CDR2 SASEGT. The CDR3 loop spans 16 amino acids. CDR3 coding DNA: TGTGCCAGCAGCGTAGTCACAGCCCCTAGCACAGATACGCAGTACTTC. Encoded protein: CASSVVTAPSTDTQYF.

Concerning this clonotype: The junction does not match germline at one end; this may be a read error. This chain connects TRBV6-1 to TRBJ2-2; the D call may be TRBD1 or TRBD2 (5 bases each). The CDR3 runs 14 residues. Germline CDR1 MNHNS, CDR2 SASEGT. The CDR3 DNA reads as TGTGCCAGCAGCCTGGGTGTGAACACCGGGGCGCTGTTTTTT. The encoded protein is CASSLGVNTGALFF.

A few counts support this clonotype. The chain combines TRBV6-1 with TRBJ2-1, with 11 bases fitting TRBD2. Gene TRBJ2-5 matches the end of the DNA better, so the J call may be wrong. This CDR3 contains 17 residues. The germline gives CDR1 MNHNS, CDR2 SASEGT. CDR3 sequence: CASSDPIAGGRQETQYF. The CDR3 nucleotides read TGTGCCAGCAGTGACCCTATAGCGGGAGGGCGGCAAGAGACCCAGTACTTC.

This clonotype is deemed large. This chain uses TRBV6-1 with TRBJ2-1; TRBD2 might be the D (6 bases). The J call may be wrong; the DNA end is better matched by TRBJ2-5. CDR3 size: 14 residues. Per germline, CDR1 MNHNS and CDR2 SASEGT. For the CDR3, the DNA is TGTGCCAGCAGTGGAGGAGGGAGTGGGGAGACCCAGTACTTC. It translates to CASSGGGSGETQYF.

This chain joins TRBV7-3 and TRBJ2-1; tentatively, D is TRBD2 (6 bases). V lost 3 bases to trimming and J lost 13 bases, with 16 bases between them. This CDR3 spans 13 amino acids. Per germline, CDR1 SGHTA and CDR2 FQGTGA. The CDR3: CASSFPGEETQFF. CDR3 sequence (DNA): TGTGCCAGCAGCTTTCCGGGGGAGGAGACCCAGTTCTTC.

The chain is built from TRBV7-9 and TRBJ1-1, with D possibly TRBD1 on 5 matching bases. Germline-derived CDR1 and CDR2 are SEHNR and FQNEAQ (reference sequence). The CDR3 spans 14 residues. V lost 3 bases, J lost 5 bases, and 13 bases lay in between. The CDR3 region has the DNA TGTGCCAGCAGCTTTGAAGGGGTTGGGACTGAAGCTTTCTTT. Translating it yields CASSFEGVGTEAFF.

This clonotype came up many times. The chain uses TRBV24-1 and TRBJ2-3; 8 positions agree with TRBD1. There are 18 residues in the CDR3. Germline V gives CDR1 KGHDR, CDR2 SFDVKD. Trimming took 9 bases from V and 4 from J; bases not matched to a gene: 20. DNA of the CDR3: TGTGCCACCTCCCGTTCGGCGAGGACAGGGATTTTCGCAGATACGCAGTATTTT. Residues: CATSRSARTGIFADTQYF.

The rearrangement links TRBV6-1 to TRBJ2-4; weak D call: TRBD2 (7 bases). The end of the DNA is better explained by TRBJ2-1, so the J call may be wrong. The CDR3 sequence is 15 residues long. The V gene's germline CDR1 is MNHNS and CDR2 SASEGT. CDR3 loop: CASTERKRGGDEQFF. CDR3 sequence (DNA): TGTGCCAGCACCGAAAGAAAGAGGGGGGGGGATGAGCAGTTCTTC.

To note about this clonotype: An end of the junction differs from the germline gene, which may be a read error. The V call is TRBV12-3 or TRBV12-4, the J call TRBJ2-3; D is unclear. This CDR3 has 14 amino acids. CDR3: CASRERLPEDTQYF. Here the CDR3 DNA reads TGTGCCAGCAGGGAGCGTCTACCCGAAGATACCCAGTATTTC.

A note on this clonotype: A read error may account for a junction end that differs from germline. The chain uses TRBV7-9 and TRBJ2-5; maybe TRBD2 (7 bases). There are 12 residues in the CDR3. The germline V gene encodes CDR1 SEHNR and CDR2 FQNEAQ (reference sequence). CDR3 in DNA: TGTGCCAGCAGCCAGGGGCGGGGGATCCGGTACTTT. This gives the protein CASSQGRGIRYF.

This clonotype came up a few times. V is TRBV7-2 and J is TRBJ2-1; D gene ambiguous. The J call may not be correct, given that the DNA end is closer to TRBJ2-5. CDR3 size: 14 residues. Per germline, CDR1 SGHTA and CDR2 FQGNSA. The DNA for the CDR3 is TGTGCCAGCAGCTTAGGACTGTTTCAAGAGACCCAGTACTTC. Translating gives CASSLGLFQETQYF.

Points on this clonotype: At one of its ends the junction is not consistent with the germline gene, which may arise from a read error. DNA of the CDR3: TGTGGCAGCAGCCTGGGGCTGTGGGCCAGAAACATGCAGTACTTC. This encodes CGSSLGLWARNMQYF. V is TRBV6-4 and J is TRBJ2-4, with D maybe TRBD1 (5 bases). The length of the CDR3 is 15 residues. Germline V gene data show CDR1 as MRHNA and CDR2 as SNTAGT.